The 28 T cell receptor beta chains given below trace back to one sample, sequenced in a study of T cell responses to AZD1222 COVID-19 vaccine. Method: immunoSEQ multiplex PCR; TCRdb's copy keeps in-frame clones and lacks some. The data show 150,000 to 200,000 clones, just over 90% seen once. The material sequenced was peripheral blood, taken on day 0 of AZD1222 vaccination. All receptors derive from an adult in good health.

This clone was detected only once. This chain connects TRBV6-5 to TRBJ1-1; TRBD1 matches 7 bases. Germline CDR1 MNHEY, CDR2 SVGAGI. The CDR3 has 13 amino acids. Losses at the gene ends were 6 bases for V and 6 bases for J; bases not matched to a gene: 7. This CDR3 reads CASSRDRVAEAFF. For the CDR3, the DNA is TGTGCCAGCAGCCGAGACAGGGTCGCTGAAGCTTTCTTT.

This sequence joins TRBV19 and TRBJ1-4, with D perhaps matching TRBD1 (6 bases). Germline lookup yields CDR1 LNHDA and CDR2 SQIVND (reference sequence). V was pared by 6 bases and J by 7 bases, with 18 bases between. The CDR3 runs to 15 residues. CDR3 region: CASRAGTIEGEKLFF. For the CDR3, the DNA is TGTGCCAGTAGGGCCGGGACAATTGAGGGTGAAAAACTGTTTTTT.

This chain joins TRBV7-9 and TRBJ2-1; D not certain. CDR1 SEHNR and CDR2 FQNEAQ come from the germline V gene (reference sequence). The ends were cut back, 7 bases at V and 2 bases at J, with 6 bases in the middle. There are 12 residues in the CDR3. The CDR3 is CASTPTYNEQFF. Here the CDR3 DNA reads TGTGCCAGCACCCCAACCTACAATGAGCAGTTCTTC. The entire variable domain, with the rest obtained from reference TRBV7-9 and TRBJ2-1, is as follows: DTGVSQNPRHKITKRGQNVTFRCDPISEHNRLYWYRQTLGQGPEFLTYFQNEAQLEKSRLLSDRFSAERPKGSFSTLEIQRTEQGDSAMYLCASTPTYNEQFFGPGTRLTVL.

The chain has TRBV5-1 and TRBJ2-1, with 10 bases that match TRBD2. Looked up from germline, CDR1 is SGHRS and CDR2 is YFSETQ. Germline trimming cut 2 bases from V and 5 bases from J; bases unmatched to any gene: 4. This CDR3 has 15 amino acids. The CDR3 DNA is TGCGCCAGCAGCTTCGAAGCGGGAGGGCACAATGAGCAGTTCTTC. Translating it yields CASSFEAGGHNEQFF.

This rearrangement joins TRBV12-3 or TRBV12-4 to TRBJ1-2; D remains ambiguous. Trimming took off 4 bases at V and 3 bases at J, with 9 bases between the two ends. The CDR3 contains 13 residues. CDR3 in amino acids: CASSWATDYGYTF. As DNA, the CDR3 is TGTGCCAGCAGTTGGGCGACTGACTATGGCTACACCTTC.

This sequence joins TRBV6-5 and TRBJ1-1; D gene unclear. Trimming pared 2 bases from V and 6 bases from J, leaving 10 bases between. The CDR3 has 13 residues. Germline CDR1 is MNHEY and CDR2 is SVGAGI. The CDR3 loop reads CASSYEPRSEAFF. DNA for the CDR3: TGTGCCAGCAGTTACGAGCCAAGGTCTGAAGCTTTCTTT.

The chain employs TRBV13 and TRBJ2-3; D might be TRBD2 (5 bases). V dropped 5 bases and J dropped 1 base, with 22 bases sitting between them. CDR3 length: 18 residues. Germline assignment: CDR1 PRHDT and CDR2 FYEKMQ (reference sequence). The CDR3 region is CASSATEGRYEGTDTQYF. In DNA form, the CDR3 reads TGTGCCAGCAGCGCTACTGAGGGCAGGTACGAGGGCACAGATACGCAGTATTTT. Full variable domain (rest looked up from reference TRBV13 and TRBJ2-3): AAGVIQSPRHLIKEKRETATLKCYPIPRHDTVYWYQQGPGQDPQFLISFYEKMQSDKGSIPDRFSAQQFSDYHSELNMSSLELGDSALYFCASSATEGRYEGTDTQYFGPGTRLTVL.

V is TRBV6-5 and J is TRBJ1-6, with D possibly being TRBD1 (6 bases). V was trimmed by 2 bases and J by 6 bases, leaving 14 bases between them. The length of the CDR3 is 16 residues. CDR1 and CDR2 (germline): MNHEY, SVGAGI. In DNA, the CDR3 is TGTGCCAGCAGTTACCTAGGGACAAAAAGTAATTCACCCCTCCACTTT. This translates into CASSYLGTKSNSPLHF.

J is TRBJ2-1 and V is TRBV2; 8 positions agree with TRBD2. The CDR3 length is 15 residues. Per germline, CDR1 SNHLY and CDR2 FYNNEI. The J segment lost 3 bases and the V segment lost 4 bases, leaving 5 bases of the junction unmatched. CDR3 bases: TGTGCCAGCAGTGGACTCCGGGGGGGCTACAATGAGCAGTTCTTC. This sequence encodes CASSGLRGGYNEQFF.

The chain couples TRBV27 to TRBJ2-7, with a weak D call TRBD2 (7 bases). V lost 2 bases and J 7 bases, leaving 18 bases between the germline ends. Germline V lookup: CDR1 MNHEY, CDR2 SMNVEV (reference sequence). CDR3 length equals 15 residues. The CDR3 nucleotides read TGTGCCAGCAGTTTAGGGGGGGGGCCTCCTGTGGAGCAGTACTTC. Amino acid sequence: CASSLGGGPPVEQYF.

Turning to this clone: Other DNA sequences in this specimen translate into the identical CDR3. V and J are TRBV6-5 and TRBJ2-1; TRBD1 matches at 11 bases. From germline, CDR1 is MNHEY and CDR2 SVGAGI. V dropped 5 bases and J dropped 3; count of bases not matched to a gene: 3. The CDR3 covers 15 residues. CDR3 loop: CASSRDRGSYNEQFF. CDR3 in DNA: TGTGCCAGCAGTCGGGACAGGGGGAGCTACAATGAGCAGTTCTTC.

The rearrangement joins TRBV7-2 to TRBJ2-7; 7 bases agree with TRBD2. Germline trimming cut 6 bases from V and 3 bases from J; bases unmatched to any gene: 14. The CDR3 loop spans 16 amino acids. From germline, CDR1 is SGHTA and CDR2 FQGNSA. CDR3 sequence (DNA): TGTGCCAGCAGTCGGGAGTTGACTAGCTTGTTCTACGAGCAGTACTTC. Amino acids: CASSRELTSLFYEQYF. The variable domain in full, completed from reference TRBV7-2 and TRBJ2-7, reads GAGVSQSPSNKVTEKGKDVELRCDPISGHTALYWYRQSLGQGLEFLIYFQGNSAPDKSGLPSDRFSAERTGGSVSTLTIQRTQQEDSAVYLCASSRELTSLFYEQYFGPGTRLTVT.

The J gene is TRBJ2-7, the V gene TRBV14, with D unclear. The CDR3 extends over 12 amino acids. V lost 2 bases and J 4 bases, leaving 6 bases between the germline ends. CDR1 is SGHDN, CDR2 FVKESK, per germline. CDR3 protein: CASSQSLYEQYF. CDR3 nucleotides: TGTGCCAGCAGCCAATCGCTGTACGAGCAGTACTTC.

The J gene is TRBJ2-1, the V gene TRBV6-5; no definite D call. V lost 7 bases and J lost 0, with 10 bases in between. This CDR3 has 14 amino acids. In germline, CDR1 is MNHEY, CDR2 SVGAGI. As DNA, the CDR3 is TGTGCCAGCACCCCAGGTAACTCCTACAATGAGCAGTTCTTC. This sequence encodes CASTPGNSYNEQFF.

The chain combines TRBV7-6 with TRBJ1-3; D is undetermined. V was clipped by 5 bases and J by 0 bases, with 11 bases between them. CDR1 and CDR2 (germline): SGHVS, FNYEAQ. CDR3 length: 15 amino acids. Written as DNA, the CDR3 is TGTGCCAGCAGCCCTCCTCGGAGCTCTGGAAACACCATATATTTT. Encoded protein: CASSPPRSSGNTIYF.

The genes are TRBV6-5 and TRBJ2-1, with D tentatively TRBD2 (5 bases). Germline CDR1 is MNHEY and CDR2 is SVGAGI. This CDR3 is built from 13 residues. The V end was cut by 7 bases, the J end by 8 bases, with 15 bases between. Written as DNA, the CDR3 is TGTGCCAGCACCTCTGCGAGGGCCTATGAGCAGTTCTTC. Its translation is CASTSARAYEQFF.

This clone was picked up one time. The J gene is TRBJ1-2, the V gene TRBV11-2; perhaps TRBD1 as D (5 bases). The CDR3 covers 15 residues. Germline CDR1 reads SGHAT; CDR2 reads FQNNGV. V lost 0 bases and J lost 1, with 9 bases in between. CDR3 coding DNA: TGTGCCAGCAGCTTAGAAACGGACATTAACTATGGCTACACCTTC. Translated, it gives CASSLETDINYGYTF.

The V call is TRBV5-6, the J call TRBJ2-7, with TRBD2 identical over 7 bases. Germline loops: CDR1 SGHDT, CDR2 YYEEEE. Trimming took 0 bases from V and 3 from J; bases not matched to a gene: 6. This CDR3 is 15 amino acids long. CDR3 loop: CASSLALTGGYEQYF. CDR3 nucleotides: TGTGCCAGCAGCTTGGCCCTGACGGGGGGCTACGAGCAGTACTTC.

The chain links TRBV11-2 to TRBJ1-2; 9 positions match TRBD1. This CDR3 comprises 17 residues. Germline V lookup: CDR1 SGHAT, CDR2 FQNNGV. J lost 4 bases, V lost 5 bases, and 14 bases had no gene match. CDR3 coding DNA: TGTGCCAGCAGCCGACGACCGGACAGGGGCGTTATCTATGGCTACACCTTC. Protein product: CASSRRPDRGVIYGYTF. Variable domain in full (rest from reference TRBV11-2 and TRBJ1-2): EAGVAQSPRYKIIEKRQSVAFWCNPISGHATLYWYQQILGQGPKLLIQFQNNGVVDDSQLPKDRFSAERLKGVDSTLKIQPAKLEDSAVYLCASSRRPDRGVIYGYTFGSGTRLTVV.

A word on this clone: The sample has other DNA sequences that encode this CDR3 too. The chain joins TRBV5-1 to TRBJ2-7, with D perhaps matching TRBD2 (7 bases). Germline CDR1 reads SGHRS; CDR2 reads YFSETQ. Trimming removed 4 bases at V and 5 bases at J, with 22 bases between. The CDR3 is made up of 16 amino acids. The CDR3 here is CASSLGGGGGVDEQYF. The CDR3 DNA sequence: TGCGCCAGCAGCCTCGGCGGGGGAGGGGGAGTGGACGAGCAGTACTTC.

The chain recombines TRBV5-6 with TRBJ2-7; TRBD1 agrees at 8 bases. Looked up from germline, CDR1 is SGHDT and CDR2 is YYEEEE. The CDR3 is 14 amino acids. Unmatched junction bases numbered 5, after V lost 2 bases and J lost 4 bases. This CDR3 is CASSLGTGVYEQYF. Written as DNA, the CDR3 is TGTGCCAGCAGCTTAGGGACAGGCGTTTACGAGCAGTACTTC.

The CDR3 sequence: CALGGPANYGYTF. DNA of the CDR3: TGTGCCCTTGGCGGGCCGGCTAACTATGGCTACACCTTC. V and J are TRBV19 and TRBJ1-2, with no clear D. The length of the CDR3 is 13 residues. V was pared by 11 bases and J by 0 bases, with 13 bases between. Germline CDR1 reads LNHDA; CDR2 reads SQIVND (reference sequence).

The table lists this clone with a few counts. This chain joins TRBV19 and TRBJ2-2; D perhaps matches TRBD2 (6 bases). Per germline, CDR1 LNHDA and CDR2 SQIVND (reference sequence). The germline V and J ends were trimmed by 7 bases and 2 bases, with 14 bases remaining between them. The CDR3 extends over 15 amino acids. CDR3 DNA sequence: TGTGCCAGTATTTCTGCCGGGACTAACACCGGGGAGCTGTTTTTT. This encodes CASISAGTNTGELFF.

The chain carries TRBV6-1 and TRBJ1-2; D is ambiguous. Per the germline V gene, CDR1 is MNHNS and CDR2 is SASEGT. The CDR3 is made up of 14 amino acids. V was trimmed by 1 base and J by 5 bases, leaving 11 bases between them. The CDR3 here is CASSEDGIWYGYTF. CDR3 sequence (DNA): TGTGCCAGCAGTGAAGATGGAATTTGGTATGGCTACACCTTC.

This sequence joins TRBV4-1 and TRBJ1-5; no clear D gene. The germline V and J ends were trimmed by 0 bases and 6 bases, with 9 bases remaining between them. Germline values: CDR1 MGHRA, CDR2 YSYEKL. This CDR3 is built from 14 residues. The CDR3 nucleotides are TGCGCCAGCAGCCAAGACGGCGGAGGTCAGCCCCAGCATTTT. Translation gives CASSQDGGGQPQHF.

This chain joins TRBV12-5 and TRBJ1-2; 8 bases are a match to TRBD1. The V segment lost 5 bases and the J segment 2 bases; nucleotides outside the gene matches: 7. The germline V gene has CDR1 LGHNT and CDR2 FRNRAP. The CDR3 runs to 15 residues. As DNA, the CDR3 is TGTGCTAGTGGTAGATCGACAGGGGTAAACTATGGCTACACCTTC. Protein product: CASGRSTGVNYGYTF.

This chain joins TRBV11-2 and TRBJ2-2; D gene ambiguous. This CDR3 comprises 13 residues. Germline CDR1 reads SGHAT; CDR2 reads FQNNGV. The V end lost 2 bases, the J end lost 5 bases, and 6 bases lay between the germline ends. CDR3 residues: CASSLIGTGELFF. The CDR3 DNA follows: TGTGCCAGCAGCTTAATCGGAACCGGGGAGCTGTTTTTT.

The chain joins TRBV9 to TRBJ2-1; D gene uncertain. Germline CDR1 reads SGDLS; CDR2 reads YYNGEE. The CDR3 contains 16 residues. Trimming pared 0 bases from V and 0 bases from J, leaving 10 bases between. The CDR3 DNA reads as TGTGCCAGCAGCGTAGAATGGCCTAGCTCCTACAATGAGCAGTTCTTC. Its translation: CASSVEWPSSYNEQFF.